This passage covers 19 T cell receptor beta chains from one sample sequenced in a study of blood T cell repertoires in COVID-19. Sequencing used immunoSEQ multiplex PCR; TCRdb keeps in-frame clones, though not all of them. The table has some 130,000 clones, about 89% seen once. Sequenced material: peripheral blood. The receptors were gathered from a man between 60 and 75 years old with COVID-19, enrolled during active disease.

This sequence joins TRBV12-3 or TRBV12-4 and TRBJ2-7; D call uncertain. This CDR3 contains 13 residues. Trimming shortened V by 0 bases and J by 3 bases, and 6 bases separated the two germline ends. CDR3 protein: CASSLAVGYEQYF. The CDR3 DNA reads as TGTGCCAGCAGTTTAGCGGTCGGCTACGAGCAGTACTTC.

The gene calls are TRBV30 and TRBJ2-5, with a possible D match to TRBD1 (6 bases). The CDR3 loop spans 13 amino acids. Trimming removed 5 bases from V and 5 bases from J, with 15 bases in between. Germline loops: CDR1 GTSNPN, CDR2 SVGIG (reference sequence). Written as DNA, the CDR3 is TGTGCCTGGGCCTCAGGGGTCGGGGAGACCCAGTACTTC. Protein sequence: CAWASGVGETQYF.

V usage is TRBV7-9 and J usage is TRBJ1-6, with D possibly TRBD1 on 6 matching bases. CDR1 SEHNR and CDR2 FQNEAQ come from the germline V gene (reference sequence). V was trimmed by 0 bases and J by 7 bases, leaving 10 bases between them. The length of the CDR3 is 15 residues. The CDR3 DNA follows: TGTGCCAGCAGCTTAGCGGGGGGGCCAAATTCACCCCTCCACTTT. Residues: CASSLAGGPNSPLHF.

The CDR3 protein is CAWSGTAGNTIYF. CDR3 nucleotide sequence: TGTGCCTGGAGTGGGACAGCGGGAAACACCATATATTTT. The chain recombines TRBV30 with TRBJ1-3, with D possibly matching TRBD1 (6 bases). Trimming took 1 base from V and 4 from J, leaving 8 bases between them. CDR1 is GTSNPN, CDR2 SVGIG, per germline (reference sequence). This CDR3 spans 13 amino acids. Looking up the rest from reference TRBV30 and TRBJ1-3 gives the full variable domain: SQTIHQWPATLVQPVGSPLSLECTVEGTSNPNLYWYRQAAGRGLQLLFYSVGIGQISSEVPQNLSASRPQDRQFILSSKKLLLSDSGFYLCAWSGTAGNTIYFGEGSWLTVV.

This clone occurred once. The chain carries TRBV2 and TRBJ2-1; D possibly corresponds to TRBD2 (6 bases). The CDR3 loop spans 14 amino acids. V lost 6 bases, J lost 10 bases, and 19 bases lay in between. Germline-derived CDR1 and CDR2 are SNHLY and FYNNEI. The CDR3 protein is CASRYSGTAGEQFF. DNA of the CDR3: TGTGCCAGCAGATACTCCGGGACTGCCGGAGAGCAGTTCTTC.

This clone came up a few times. The chain links TRBV7-2 to TRBJ1-1; no firm D call. Germline V gene sequence: CDR1 SGHTA, CDR2 FQGNSA. There are 14 residues in the CDR3. The V end was cut by 1 base, the J end by 6 bases, with 12 bases between. CDR3 amino acids: CASSLGPASAEAFF. The CDR3 coding sequence is TGTGCCAGCAGCTTAGGGCCCGCGAGCGCTGAAGCTTTCTTT.

This clone was counted only a few times. The CDR3 loop is CASSPRQGRDEKLFF. In DNA form, the CDR3 reads TGTGCCAGCTCACCACGGCAGGGCAGAGATGAAAAACTGTTTTTT. The V and J genes are TRBV18 and TRBJ1-4; a possible D gene is TRBD1 (5 bases). In germline, CDR1 is KGHSH, CDR2 LQKENI. V lost 1 base and J lost 6, with 12 bases in between. The length of the CDR3 is 15 residues.

The CDR3 nucleotides are TGTGCCAGCAGCCGAGGCGCGAAGAGGTTTAACACTGAAGCTTTCTTT. The encoded protein is CASSRGAKRFNTEAFF. V is TRBV7-9 and J is TRBJ1-1, with D uncertain. The V gene's germline CDR1 is SEHNR and CDR2 FQNEAQ (reference sequence). V was pared by 5 bases and J by 2 bases, with 18 bases between. This CDR3 has 16 amino acids.

The chain couples TRBV28 to TRBJ2-5, with a weak D call TRBD1 (8 bases). This CDR3 is built from 16 residues. The germline V and J ends were trimmed by 2 bases and 5 bases, with 18 bases remaining between them. Germline values: CDR1 MDHEN, CDR2 SYDVKM. CDR3 DNA: TGTGCCAGCAGTTTAAATGGACAGGGAGGGTACGAGACCCAGTACTTC. Its translation is CASSLNGQGGYETQYF.

This chain uses TRBV7-8 with TRBJ1-5; perhaps TRBD1 as D (6 bases). The CDR3 spans 15 residues. Per germline, CDR1 SGHVS and CDR2 FQNEAQ. V lost 5 bases and J lost 1, with 12 bases in between. CDR3 bases: TGTGCCAGCAGCCGCCTCGGGACAAGCAATCAGCCCCAGCATTTT. Residues: CASSRLGTSNQPQHF.

The chain couples TRBV30 to TRBJ1-4; 12 positions agree with TRBD1. The V and J ends lost 0 bases and 7 bases, in that order; junction bases with no gene match: 0. CDR3 size: 14 residues. Germline loops: CDR1 GTSNPN, CDR2 SVGIG (reference sequence). This CDR3 is CAWSVGQGAEKLFF. DNA for the CDR3: TGTGCCTGGAGTGTGGGACAGGGGGCTGAAAAACTGTTTTTT.

The V and J genes are TRBV27 and TRBJ2-7; D is perhaps TRBD1 (5 bases). CDR1 is MNHEY, CDR2 SMNVEV, per germline (reference sequence). CDR3 length: 16 residues. V lost 6 bases and J lost 0, with 18 bases in between. CDR3 amino acids: CASSSTRQKLSYEQYF. The CDR3 nucleotides are TGTGCCAGCAGCTCAACCAGACAGAAACTCTCCTACGAGCAGTACTTC.

This chain links TRBV4-1 with TRBJ2-1; D gene unclear. The germline gives CDR1 MGHRA, CDR2 YSYEKL. CDR3 length: 16 residues. V shed 0 bases and J shed 0 bases, with 9 bases lying between them. Here the CDR3 reads CASSQDGGGSYNEQFF. CDR3 coding DNA: TGCGCCAGCAGCCAAGATGGCGGCGGCTCCTACAATGAGCAGTTCTTC.

The V call is TRBV27, the J call TRBJ2-7, with TRBD1 as a possible D gene (6 bases). The V end lost 6 bases, the J end lost 3 bases, and 18 bases lay between the germline ends. CDR1 is MNHEY, CDR2 SMNVEV, per germline (reference sequence). This CDR3 contains 15 residues. CDR3 protein: CASRGSQDSFYEQYF. In DNA form, the CDR3 reads TGTGCCAGCAGGGGCTCACAGGACAGCTTCTACGAGCAGTACTTC.

This clone has a handful of counts. The chain couples TRBV19 to TRBJ1-2, with a tentative D call TRBD1 (5 bases). The CDR3 sequence is 14 residues long. The V gene's germline CDR1 is LNHDA and CDR2 SQIVND (reference sequence). V shed 8 bases and J shed 7 bases, with 20 bases lying between them. The CDR3: CASQQMAGPGGYTF. The CDR3 nucleotides read TGTGCCAGTCAGCAGATGGCGGGGCCGGGTGGCTACACCTTC.

V usage is TRBV11-2 and J usage is TRBJ1-6; D is undetermined. V was cut by 4 bases and J by 14 bases, with 15 bases left in between. The CDR3 sequence is 13 residues long. The germline gives CDR1 SGHAT, CDR2 FQNNGV. The chain's CDR3 is CASSSRGAVTLHF. CDR3 DNA: TGTGCCAGCAGCTCCCGCGGCGCCGTCACCCTCCACTTT.

This clone was seen once. The V call is TRBV6-4, the J call TRBJ1-2; unclear D gene. Germline V gene data show CDR1 as MRHNA and CDR2 as SNTAGT. V lost 5 bases, J lost 8 bases, and 18 bases lay in between. This CDR3 region has 14 residues. DNA of the CDR3: TGTGCCAGCAGTCAAGACTCTCAAGGTCTAGGCTACACCTTC. It encodes CASSQDSQGLGYTF.

The J gene is TRBJ1-1, the V gene TRBV5-3; perhaps TRBD1 as D (5 bases). TRBV5-3 is an ORF, with its function uncertain. With 2 bases removed from V and 11 bases from J, the gap between germline ends came to 13 bases. CDR3 length equals 12 residues. The DNA for the CDR3 is TGTGCCAGAAGCTTTCGGACATACGCTGCTTTCTTT. This sequence encodes CARSFRTYAAFF.

This clone appeared a few times. The chain links TRBV2 to TRBJ2-7, with 7 bases that match TRBD2. V trimming: 7 bases; J trimming: 4 bases; junction bases outside the gene matches: 7. Germline V gives CDR1 SNHLY, CDR2 FYNNEI. The CDR3 has 13 amino acids. Here the CDR3 reads CASMLAEDYEQYF. CDR3 nucleotides: TGTGCCAGCATGCTAGCGGAGGATTACGAGCAGTACTTC.